This TCR beta chain was sequenced in a study of cytomegalovirus exposure and HLA in healthy donors. In germline, CDR1 is MDHEN, CDR2 SYDVKM. This CDR3 contains 14 residues. V lost 11 bases and J lost 6, with 20 bases in between. In the PCR, 60 Vbeta and 13 Jbeta primers were used. Measured with immunoSEQ multiplex PCR; TCRdb has only the in-frame clones, and not every one. The data hold 150,000 to 200,000 clones, with roughly 85% observed a single time. The source is a woman aged 45-65 years in good health and CMV-seropositive. The chain recombines TRBV28 with TRBJ2-1; maybe TRBD1 (6 bases). The sample consisted of PBMCs. CDR3 DNA: TGTGCCGTCACGGGGACACAGGGTTCCAATGAGCAGTTCTTC. The encoded protein is CAVTGTQGSNEQFF.